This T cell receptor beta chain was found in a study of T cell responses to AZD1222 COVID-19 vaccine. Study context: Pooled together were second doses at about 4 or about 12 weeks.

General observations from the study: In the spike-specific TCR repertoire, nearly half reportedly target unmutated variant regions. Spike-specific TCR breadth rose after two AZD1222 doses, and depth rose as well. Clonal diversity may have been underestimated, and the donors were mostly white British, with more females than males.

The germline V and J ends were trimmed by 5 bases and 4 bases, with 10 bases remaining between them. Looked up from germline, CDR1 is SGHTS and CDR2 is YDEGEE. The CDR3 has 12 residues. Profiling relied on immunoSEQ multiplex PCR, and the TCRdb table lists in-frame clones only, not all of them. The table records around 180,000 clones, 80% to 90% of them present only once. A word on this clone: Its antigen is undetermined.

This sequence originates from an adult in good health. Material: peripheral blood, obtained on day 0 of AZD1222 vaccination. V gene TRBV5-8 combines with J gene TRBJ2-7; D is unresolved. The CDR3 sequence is CASSLAPYEQYF. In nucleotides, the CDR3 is TGTGCCAGCAGTCTGGCGCCTTACGAGCAGTACTTC.